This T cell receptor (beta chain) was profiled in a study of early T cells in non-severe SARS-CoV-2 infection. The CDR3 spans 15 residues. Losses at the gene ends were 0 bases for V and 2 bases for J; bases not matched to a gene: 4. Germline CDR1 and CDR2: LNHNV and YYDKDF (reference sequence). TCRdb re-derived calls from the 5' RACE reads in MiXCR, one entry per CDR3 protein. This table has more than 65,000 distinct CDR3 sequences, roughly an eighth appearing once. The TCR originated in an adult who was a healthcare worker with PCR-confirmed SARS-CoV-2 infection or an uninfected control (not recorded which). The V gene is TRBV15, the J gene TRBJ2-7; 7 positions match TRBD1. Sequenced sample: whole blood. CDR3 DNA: TGTGCCACCAGCAGAGAAGGAACAGGGGCCTACGAGCAGTACTTC. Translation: CATSREGTGAYEQYF.